This T cell receptor beta chain was captured by sequencing in a study of control samples from healthy donors and cancer patients. In germline, CDR1 is SGHTA, CDR2 FQGTGA. This CDR3 region has 16 residues. The V end was cut by 3 bases, the J end by 0 bases, with 9 bases between. Measured with immunoSEQ multiplex PCR; TCRdb has only the in-frame clones, and not every one. The table includes 400,000 to 450,000 clones, 80% to 95% detected once. The clonotype was recovered from a man aged 35-49 years with head and neck cancer. The material sequenced was PBMCs. This sequence joins TRBV7-3 and TRBJ2-6; the D gene is possibly TRBD1 (5 bases). CDR3 sequence reads: CASSLGPSSGANVLTF. The CDR3 nucleotides read TGTGCCAGCAGCTTGGGGCCAAGCTCTGGGGCCAACGTCCTGACTTTC.